This TCR beta chain was retrieved from a study of blood T cell repertoires in COVID-19. As for the study in general: Spain, Italy and the United States supplied samples that represented acute and convalescent COVID-19. PBMCs, B-cell-depleted T cells, or T cells provided the cDNA or gDNA that made up the material.

Sequenced by immunoSEQ multiplex PCR; TCRdb stores in-frame clones only, minus some. The profile covers about 200,000 clones, with about 90% appearing a single time and 1.2% taken by the ten largest. Germline assignment: CDR1 SGHNT and CDR2 YENEEA. The V segment lost 1 base and the J segment 0 bases; nucleotides outside the gene matches: 1. This CDR3 has 17 residues. Study members were between 18 and 89 years old and lived in around 24 US regions. V and J are TRBV11-3 and TRBJ2-5, with 14 bases lining up with TRBD2. Sequencing was carried out using PBMCs or T cells enriched from blood (not recorded which). This receptor was identified in a man aged 25-45 years who had recovered from COVID-19. In DNA, the CDR3 is TGTGCCAGCAGCTTAGGGACTAGCGGGGGGAACCAAGAGACCCAGTACTTC. It codes for CASSLGTSGGNQETQYF.